Listed below are T cell receptor beta chains from one sample, sequenced in a study of T-cell reconstitution after alpha-beta-depleted transplantation in children. TCRdb processed the PCR reads anew with MiXCR; each CDR3 protein has one entry. The sample has about 500,000 distinct CDR3 sequences; about an eighth are singletons. The sample consisted of PBMCs, mostly from graft donor cells, taken 180 days after TCRalphabeta/CD19-depleted stem cell transplant. These receptors all stem from a female patient between 2 and 15 years old who had a stem cell transplant for aplastic anemia, so the T cells may come from the graft donor. Each CDR3 is given with its conserved first and last residue. The order of the fields is clone size, J gene, D gene, V gene, CDR3 DNA, CDR3 protein. The D gene is left open where the match is weak. Some rows mark clone size as missing; the rest say once, few, many or name a class of expanded clone.

few,TRBJ1-1,.,TRBV5-1,TGCGCCAGCACCCACGGGGGGCTCGATGAAGCTTTCTTT,CASTHGGLDEAFF
few,TRBJ1-1,.,TRBV2,TGTGCCAGCAGTGGAGGGATAACTGAAGCTTTCTTT,CASSGGITEAFF
.,TRBJ2-1,TRBD2,TRBV4-2,TGTGCCAGCAGCCAAGGGGACTTAGCGGGAGGCTTGAATGAGCAGTTCTTC,CASSQGDLAGGLNEQFF
many,TRBJ1-3,.,TRBV5-1,TGCGCCAGCAGCTTGGACCCAGGTGTCTCTGGAAACACCATATATTTT,CASSLDPGVSGNTIYF
.,TRBJ2-2,TRBD2,TRBV6-2/TRBV6-3,TGTGCCAGCATTCATATGGGACTAGCGGGCATCGCGAACACCGGGGAGCTGTTTTTT,CASIHMGLAGIANTGELFF
few,TRBJ2-3,.,TRBV7-9,TGTGCCAGCAGCCCGCTAGTATCCGGGACAGATACGCAGTATTTT,CASSPLVSGTDTQYF
.,TRBJ1-1,TRBD1,TRBV18,TGTGCCAGCTCAACTAGTAGACAGGGGATGAACACTGAAGCTTTCTTT,CASSTSRQGMNTEAFF
few,TRBJ2-2,.,TRBV20-1,TGCAGTGCTAGAGTCGGTGGGAGGACCACCGGGGAGCTGTTTTTT,CSARVGGRTTGELFF
.,TRBJ2-7,.,TRBV10-3,TGTGCCATCAGTGAGAGGTCAGCATCAGCCTACGAGCAGTACTTC,CAISERSASAYEQYF
few,TRBJ1-1,TRBD1,TRBV20-1,TGCAGTGCTAGGGACAGGGGGCGCGGGGGGGCTGGAGCTTTCTTT,CSARDRGRGGAGAFF
.,TRBJ2-1,.,TRBV7-9,TGTGCCAACACTTGGGACGGATACAATGAGCAGTTCTTC,CANTWDGYNEQFF
few,TRBJ2-4,.,TRBV5-1,TGCGCCAGCAGCTTGCGGGATAGGGATCCCAAAAACATTCAGTACTTC,CASSLRDRDPKNIQYF
many,TRBJ2-2,.,TRBV20-1,TGCAGTGCTATTCGGCTCAACCGGGCCGGGGAGCTGTTTTTT,CSAIRLNRAGELFF
.,TRBJ2-2,TRBD2,TRBV4-1,TGCGCCAGCAGCCAACCCCTAGCGGGAGGGCCAAACACCGGGGAGCTGTTTTTT,CASSQPLAGGPNTGELFF
.,TRBJ2-7,TRBD1,TRBV5-1,TGCGCCAGCGGCTCGGGACAGGGACTCGATATCGAGCAGTACTTC,CASGSGQGLDIEQYF
many,TRBJ1-1,TRBD1,TRBV28,TGTGCCAGCAGTACCACGGGACAGGGGACGAACACTGAAGCTTTCTTT,CASSTTGQGTNTEAFF
.,TRBJ2-1,.,TRBV18,TGTGCCAGCTCACCACCCCTCTCTAGTCCCTTGGGCAATGAGCAGTTCTTC,CASSPPLSSPLGNEQFF
few,TRBJ1-3,.,TRBV3-1,TGTGCCAGCAGCGTAGGAGCCAGCTCTGGAAACACCATATATTTT,CASSVGASSGNTIYF
.,TRBJ2-1,TRBD1,TRBV20-1,TGCAGTGCTCAAGGGGGCGCACCCAATGAGCAGTTCTTC,CSAQGGAPNEQFF
many,TRBJ2-7,TRBD2,TRBV4-2,TGTGCCAGCAGCCCCCCGGGCGAGCTAGCGGGAGTCGCCAGGCCCCACGAGCAGTACTTC,CASSPPGELAGVARPHEQYF